This T cell receptor (beta chain) was sequenced for a study of neurological immune-mediated disorders. There are a few counts of this clonotype. Per sequencing run, 15-18 subjects together gave over 170 million TCR-beta sequences. TCRdb itself ran the 5' RACE reads through MiXCR, one entry per CDR3 protein. The sample yields just under 60,000 distinct CDR3 sequences, roughly 2.5% seen once. The CDR3 has 15 residues. The germline gives CDR1 SGHAT, CDR2 FQNNGV. V was shortened by 1 base and J by 7 bases, with 16 bases between the two germline ends. Sequencing used PBMCs. The sequence was obtained from a middle-aged man with multiple sclerosis. The chain uses TRBV11-2 and TRBJ2-5; perhaps TRBD2 as D (5 bases). The CDR3 is CASSLVGGRAGTQYF. CDR3 sequence (DNA): TGTGCCAGCAGCTTAGTAGGAGGACGGGCAGGGACCCAGTACTTC. Together with reference TRBV11-2 and TRBJ2-5, the CDR3 gives the full variable domain: EAGVAQSPRYKIIEKRQSVAFWCNPISGHATLYWYQQILGQGPKLLIQFQNNGVVDDSQLPKDRFSAERLKGVDSTLKIQPAKLEDSAVYLCASSLVGGRAGTQYFGPGTRLLVL.